These 5 T cell receptor beta chains were sequenced from one sample in a study of cytomegalovirus exposure and HLA in healthy donors (TCRdb year 2017). Receptors were amplified or captured by the immunoSEQ multiplex PCR assay. For the multiplex PCR, a mixture combining 60 forward primers for TCR Vbeta segments and 13 reverse primers for TCR Jbeta segments was used. What TCRdb holds here is the immuneACCESS table cut down to in-frame rearrangements. Part of the clones is not present; checked against another copy, under half of the missing clones reflect an unresolved V gene, and the others are unexplained. This sample is represented by some 180,000 clones; around 80% of them were singletons. Clones ranked in the top ten supply more than 1.5% of the sample. Sequenced material: PBMCs. These receptors were collected from a man aged 40-49 years in good health and CMV-seronegative.

This clone appeared a single time. The chain uses TRBV28 and TRBJ1-1; 9 nucleotides line up with TRBD1. The germline V gene encodes CDR1 MDHEN and CDR2 SYDVKM. The CDR3 totals 17 residues. The V gene end was trimmed by 6 bases and the J gene end by 5 bases; junction bases not matched to a gene: 16. The CDR3 DNA reads as TGTGCCAGCAGCGTCGTGACAGGGGGATTGGGGAAGACTGAAGCTTTCTTT. Its translation is CASSVVTGGLGKTEAFF. Filled out from reference TRBV28 and TRBJ1-1, the complete variable domain reads DVKVTQSSRYLVKRTGEKVFLECVQDMDHENMFWYRQDPGLGLRLIYFSYDVKMKEKGDIPEGYSVSREKKERFSLILESASTNQTSMYLCASSVVTGGLGKTEAFFGQGTRLTVV.

The CDR3 sequence: CASSWDRLTYEQYF. The CDR3 DNA reads TGTGCCAGCAGTTGGGACAGGTTAACCTACGAGCAGTACTTC. V gene TRBV6-5 combines with J gene TRBJ2-7, with TRBD1 identical over 8 bases. CDR3 size: 14 residues. Germline values: CDR1 MNHEY, CDR2 SVGAGI. V shed 4 bases, J shed 2 bases, and the junction held 4 bases outside the gene matches.

This clone was counted between two and nine times. The chain has TRBV4-1 and TRBJ1-5; D is unclear. Germline V CDR1 and CDR2: MGHRA, YSYEKL. The V gene lost 0 bases and the J gene lost 0 bases, with 9 bases spanning the gap. The CDR3 consists of 16 residues. Written as DNA, the CDR3 is TGCGCCAGCAGCCAAGAACCCGGGTATAGCAATCAGCCCCAGCATTTT. Translated, it gives CASSQEPGYSNQPQHF.

The chain joins TRBV7-2 to TRBJ2-7; weak D call: TRBD2 (5 bases). Germline-derived CDR1 and CDR2 are SGHTA and FQGNSA. The V end lost 0 bases, the J end lost 5 bases, and 8 bases lay between the germline ends. The CDR3 consists of 13 residues. CDR3 nucleotide sequence: TGTGCCAGCAGCTTAGCGGTGCGGGACGAGCAGTACTTC. Protein: CASSLAVRDEQYF.

V gene TRBV5-1 combines with J gene TRBJ1-4; D remains ambiguous. Trimming stripped 2 bases from V and 3 bases from J, with 11 bases between. The length of the CDR3 is 15 residues. Germline V gene data show CDR1 as SGHRS and CDR2 as YFSETQ. The CDR3 DNA reads as TGCGCCAGCAGCTTCTTGTCCGGGGCTAATGAAAAACTGTTTTTT. Its protein product is CASSFLSGANEKLFF.